This T cell receptor (beta chain) is drawn from a study of blood T cell repertoires in COVID-19. The overall study: COVID-19 samples, acute and convalescent, were from the United States, Italy and Spain.

This clone has only one observation. Authors' processing steps: Amplified reference gene primers provided the basis for estimating nucleated cell counts. Sequencing used immunoSEQ multiplex PCR; TCRdb keeps in-frame clones, though not all of them. That table furnishes V, J and clone size, whereas the DNA furnished D and trimming. Among tens of thousands of clones, around 90% were seen once, and the ten largest hold 11%. The TCR originated in an elderly man with acute or convalescent COVID-19. Sequenced input: peripheral blood.

CDR3 region: CASSFAGSGYTF. The CDR3 DNA follows: TGTGCCAGCAGTTTTGCAGGCAGCGGCTACACCTTC. This rearrangement joins TRBV27 to TRBJ1-2, with D uncertain. Trimming removed 3 bases at V and 8 bases at J, with 10 bases between. Germline CDR1 and CDR2: MNHEY and SMNVEV (reference sequence). The CDR3 sequence is 12 residues long.